These T cell receptor beta chains were read from a single sample in a study of long-term antiretroviral therapy in people with HIV. Clones were read by immunoSEQ multiplex PCR, and TCRdb kept only the in-frame ones, dropping some. The sample yields tens of thousands of clones, approximately 80% seen once. The sequenced sample was unsorted PBMCs, obtained 0.3 years after starting antiretroviral therapy. These receptors originate from a man between 18 and 35 years old with HIV. Both conserved end residues are part of each CDR3. D genes are given only for firm matches. A clone size is listed for some rows: how often the clone was seen (once, few, many), or a class if it is expanded.

v_gene: TRBV2
j_gene: TRBJ2-2
abundance: -
d_gene: TRBD2
CDR3aa: CASSEGGVWKELFF
CDR3nt: TGTGCCAGCAGTGAGGGGGGGGTCTGGAAGGAGCTGTTTTTT

v_gene: TRBV29-1
j_gene: TRBJ2-7
abundance: -
d_gene: -
CDR3aa: CSVEDPSEQYF
CDR3nt: TGCAGCGTTGAAGACCCCTCCGAGCAGTACTTC

v_gene: TRBV6-4
j_gene: TRBJ2-2
abundance: once
d_gene: -
CDR3aa: CASSDRAATGELFF
CDR3nt: TGTGCCAGCAGTGACCGGGCGGCCACCGGGGAGCTGTTTTTT

v_gene: TRBV28
j_gene: TRBJ2-6
abundance: once
d_gene: -
CDR3aa: CASRGSVGLRSGANVLTF
CDR3nt: TGTGCCAGCAGGGGGAGTGTGGGATTACGATCTGGGGCCAACGTCCTGACTTTC

v_gene: TRBV15
j_gene: TRBJ1-2
abundance: -
d_gene: -
CDR3aa: CATSRDRGSSVYGYTF
CDR3nt: TGTGCCACCAGCAGAGATCGTGGCAGCTCAGTCTATGGCTACACCTTC

v_gene: TRBV19
j_gene: TRBJ2-7
abundance: few
d_gene: TRBD1
CDR3aa: CASSISTGDEQYF
CDR3nt: TGTGCCAGTAGTATAAGTACAGGGGACGAGCAGTACTTC

v_gene: TRBV4-2
j_gene: TRBJ2-7
abundance: -
d_gene: -
CDR3aa: CASSQVSPGAYEQYF
CDR3nt: TGTGCCAGCAGCCAAGTGTCTCCTGGGGCCTACGAGCAGTACTTC

v_gene: TRBV6-5
j_gene: TRBJ2-7
abundance: -
d_gene: TRBD2
CDR3aa: CAGSWTSGSSYEQYF
CDR3nt: TGTGCCGGCAGTTGGACTAGCGGGAGTTCCTACGAGCAGTACTTC

v_gene: TRBV10-3
j_gene: TRBJ2-1
abundance: -
d_gene: TRBD1
CDR3aa: CAISRDRENEQFF
CDR3nt: TGTGCCATCAGCCGCGACAGGGAAAATGAGCAGTTCTTC

v_gene: TRBV9
j_gene: TRBJ2-7
abundance: -
d_gene: -
CDR3aa: CASSVATAGEQYF
CDR3nt: TGTGCCAGCAGCGTAGCTACGGCGGGCGAGCAGTACTTC

v_gene: TRBV7-2
j_gene: TRBJ2-7
abundance: -
d_gene: TRBD1
CDR3aa: CASSAGTGPYEQYF
CDR3nt: TGTGCCAGCAGCGCCGGGACAGGCCCCTACGAGCAGTACTTC

v_gene: TRBV18
j_gene: TRBJ1-1
abundance: -
d_gene: -
CDR3aa: CASSLGSNTEAFF
CDR3nt: TGTGCCAGCTCACTCGGTAGCAACACTGAAGCTTTCTTT

v_gene: TRBV30
j_gene: TRBJ2-3
abundance: once
d_gene: -
CDR3aa: CAWSRSGAQGDTQYF
CDR3nt: TGTGCCTGGAGCAGAAGTGGGGCCCAGGGGGATACGCAGTATTTT

v_gene: TRBV6-4
j_gene: TRBJ2-5
abundance: -
d_gene: -
CDR3aa: CASSDEWQGRKETQYF
CDR3nt: TGTGCCAGCAGTGACGAGTGGCAGGGGCGGAAGGAGACCCAGTACTTC

v_gene: TRBV21-1
j_gene: TRBJ1-2
abundance: -
d_gene: -
CDR3aa: CASSAPPANYGYTF
CDR3nt: TGTGCCAGCAGCGCACCGCCGGCTAACTATGGCTACACCTTC

v_gene: TRBV10-3
j_gene: TRBJ2-2
abundance: -
d_gene: -
CDR3aa: CAITRDTGELFF
CDR3nt: TGTGCCATCACCCGGGACACCGGGGAGCTGTTTTTT

v_gene: TRBV29-1
j_gene: TRBJ2-7
abundance: -
d_gene: -
CDR3aa: CSVAPHSYEQYF
CDR3nt: TGCAGCGTTGCTCCCCATTCCTACGAGCAGTACTTC